Below, 4 T cell receptor beta chains from the same sample are listed, as sequenced in a study of T cell responses to AZD1222 COVID-19 vaccine (dated by TCRdb to the early 2020s). In light of the paper, this sample's time point label describes: sample from adult after SARS-CoV-2 infection, after symptom onset. To prepare the library, the immunoSEQ multiplex PCR assay was applied. Imported from immuneACCESS, the table was reduced by TCRdb to in-frame sequences with V and J called. These copies leave out some clones; in studies compared against another copy, an unresolved V gene accounts for under half, and the cause of the remainder is not known. This sample comprises roughly 150,000 clones, less than 90% of them detected only once. Roughly 6.9% of the sample is held by the ten biggest clonotypes. The sequenced sample was peripheral blood, obtained after recovery from COVID-19. Source of these receptors: an adult who had recovered from COVID-19.

V is TRBV7-8 and J is TRBJ1-4, with 11 positions matching TRBD1. The V and J ends lost 1 base and 2 bases, in that order; junction bases with no gene match: 3. The CDR3 length is 17 residues. The germline V gene has CDR1 SGHVS and CDR2 FQNEAQ. CDR3 sequence (DNA): TGTGCCAGCAGCTTAGGGACAGGGGGCGCGACTAATGAAAAACTGTTTTTT. Amino acids: CASSLGTGGATNEKLFF.

This clone appeared once. The genes are TRBV20-1 and TRBJ2-3, with 8 nucleotides matching TRBD2. Germline CDR1 DFQATT, CDR2 SNEGSKA (reference sequence). Trimming at V came to 3 bases and at J to 4 bases, leaving 12 bases not matched to a gene. This CDR3 comprises 16 residues. Written as DNA, the CDR3 is TGCAGTGCTAGTAGTAGGACTAGCTATATCCCAGATACGCAGTATTTT. Residues: CSASSRTSYIPDTQYF.

The chain recombines TRBV28 with TRBJ1-4; possible D gene TRBD1, 5 bases. The CDR3 is 15 residues long. V was shortened by 4 bases and J by 6 bases, with 15 bases between the two germline ends. CDR1 and CDR2 (germline): MDHEN, SYDVKM. CDR3 coding DNA: TGTGCCAGCAGTTCCCCCCAGGGAGGGGATGAAAAACTGTTTTTT. Translation gives CASSSPQGGDEKLFF.

The V gene is TRBV18, the J gene TRBJ2-2; 12 nucleotides line up with TRBD1. Germline CDR1 reads KGHSH; CDR2 reads LQKENI. The V and J ends lost 3 bases and 8 bases, in that order; junction bases with no gene match: 7. This CDR3 is 16 amino acids long. The DNA of the CDR3 is TGTGCCAGCTCACCCTCGGGACAGGGGGCATCGGGGGAGCTGTTTTTT. It is translated as CASSPSGQGASGELFF.